These T cell receptor beta chains were read from a single sample in a study of vaccination effects on CD4 cells after COVID-19. Data came from immunoSEQ multiplex PCR; TCRdb stores just in-frame clones and leaves some out. The data hold tens of thousands of clones, with around 70% observed a single time. These receptors have no identified antigens. The specimen comprised CD4+ T cells from PBMCs cultured with SARS-CoV-2 spike peptides, sampled after COVID-19 vaccination. The receptors shown here come from a human donor who received a COVID-19 vaccine. CDR3s include the opening cysteine and the closing phenylalanine or tryptophan. The D gene is left open where the match is weak. Only some rows state a clone size, as once, few, many or a class for expanded clones.

d_gene: NA
j_gene: TRBJ2-7
abundance: NA
v_gene: TRBV5-1
CDR3aa: CASSLDTTYEQYF
CDR3nt: TGCGCCAGCAGCTTGGATACCACCTACGAGCAGTACTTC

d_gene: TRBD2
j_gene: TRBJ2-1
abundance: once
v_gene: TRBV18
CDR3aa: CASSPRPLSGAGDEQFF
CDR3nt: TGTGCCAGCTCACCTCGACCCCTTAGCGGGGCTGGGGATGAGCAGTTCTTC

d_gene: NA
j_gene: TRBJ2-7
abundance: NA
v_gene: TRBV7-2
CDR3aa: CASSRGAYEQYF
CDR3nt: TGTGCCAGCAGCCGGGGTGCCTACGAGCAGTACTTC

d_gene: NA
j_gene: TRBJ1-1
abundance: NA
v_gene: TRBV6-6
CDR3aa: CASSGARTSTEAFF
CDR3nt: TGTGCCAGCTCGGGGGCCAGAACGAGCACTGAAGCTTTCTTT

d_gene: NA
j_gene: TRBJ1-5
abundance: NA
v_gene: TRBV29-1
CDR3aa: CSVVVQNSNQPQHF
CDR3nt: TGCAGCGTTGTTGTACAGAATAGCAATCAGCCCCAGCATTTT

d_gene: TRBD1
j_gene: TRBJ1-6
abundance: NA
v_gene: TRBV6-5
CDR3aa: CASSYDWGQGGSPLHF
CDR3nt: TGTGCCAGCAGTTACGATTGGGGACAGGGGGGTTCACCCCTCCACTTT

d_gene: TRBD1
j_gene: TRBJ1-1
abundance: NA
v_gene: TRBV23-1
CDR3aa: CARGQENTEAFF
CDR3nt: TGCGCCAGAGGACAGGAGAACACTGAAGCTTTCTTT

d_gene: NA
j_gene: TRBJ2-1
abundance: NA
v_gene: TRBV5-4
CDR3aa: CASSFFGLAQANEQFF
CDR3nt: TGTGCCAGCAGCTTCTTCGGGCTAGCCCAGGCGAATGAGCAGTTCTTC

d_gene: NA
j_gene: TRBJ2-7
abundance: NA
v_gene: TRBV28
CDR3aa: CASSQIRVTYEQYF
CDR3nt: TGTGCCAGCAGTCAAATCAGGGTGACCTACGAGCAGTACTTC

d_gene: NA
j_gene: TRBJ2-1
abundance: NA
v_gene: TRBV11-2
CDR3aa: CASSLGGLTYNEQFF
CDR3nt: TGTGCCAGCAGCTTGGGGGGGCTAACCTACAATGAGCAGTTCTTC

d_gene: TRBD1
j_gene: TRBJ2-7
abundance: few
v_gene: TRBV16
CDR3aa: CASSPLEAGTVLYEQYF
CDR3nt: TGTGCCAGCAGCCCCTTAGAAGCCGGGACAGTGCTCTACGAGCAGTACTTC

d_gene: TRBD1
j_gene: TRBJ1-1
abundance: NA
v_gene: TRBV27
CDR3aa: CATDDPRTGGSGTEAFF
CDR3nt: TGTGCCACCGACGACCCGCGGACAGGGGGATCGGGTACTGAAGCTTTCTTT

d_gene: TRBD1
j_gene: TRBJ1-2
abundance: NA
v_gene: TRBV19
CDR3aa: CASSIPGTAGYTF
CDR3nt: TGTGCCAGTAGTATACCTGGGACAGCTGGCTACACCTTC

d_gene: NA
j_gene: TRBJ2-1
abundance: NA
v_gene: TRBV3-1/TRBV3-2
CDR3aa: CASSHGGTTYNEQFF
CDR3nt: TGTGCCAGCAGCCACGGGGGGACAACCTACAATGAGCAGTTCTTC

d_gene: NA
j_gene: TRBJ2-5
abundance: NA
v_gene: TRBV18
CDR3aa: CASSPAAGGQETQYF
CDR3nt: TGTGCCAGCTCACCCGCGGCTGGGGGCCAAGAGACCCAGTACTTC

d_gene: NA
j_gene: TRBJ2-7
abundance: NA
v_gene: TRBV6-1
CDR3aa: CASSDSVAYEQYF
CDR3nt: TGTGCCAGCAGTGACAGTGTGGCTTACGAGCAGTACTTC

d_gene: NA
j_gene: TRBJ1-6
abundance: once
v_gene: TRBV5-4
CDR3aa: CASSLGQTNSPLHF
CDR3nt: TGTGCCAGCAGCTTGGGACAGACAAATTCACCCCTCCACTTT

d_gene: TRBD1
j_gene: TRBJ2-2
abundance: few
v_gene: TRBV4-1
CDR3aa: CASSQDLSRGQANTGELFF
CDR3nt: TGCGCCAGCAGCCAAGATCTTTCAAGGGGACAGGCTAACACCGGGGAGCTGTTTTTT

d_gene: TRBD2
j_gene: TRBJ2-3
abundance: once
v_gene: TRBV3-1/TRBV3-2
CDR3aa: CASSQGRTSGTDTQYF
CDR3nt: TGTGCCAGCAGCCAAGGTCGGACTAGCGGCACAGATACGCAGTATTTT

d_gene: TRBD1
j_gene: TRBJ2-3
abundance: NA
v_gene: TRBV27
CDR3aa: CASSLSGDRGRPTDTQYF
CDR3nt: TGTGCCAGCAGTTTATCAGGGGACAGGGGGCGCCCCACAGATACGCAGTATTTT

d_gene: NA
j_gene: TRBJ1-1
abundance: NA
v_gene: TRBV3-1/TRBV3-2
CDR3aa: CASSQGAGSPEAFF
CDR3nt: TGTGCCAGCAGCCAAGGAGCAGGAAGCCCTGAAGCTTTCTTT

d_gene: NA
j_gene: TRBJ1-5
abundance: NA
v_gene: TRBV19
CDR3aa: CASSIDPQGPNSNQPQHF
CDR3nt: TGTGCCAGTAGTATAGATCCCCAGGGCCCGAATAGCAATCAGCCCCAGCATTTT

d_gene: TRBD1
j_gene: TRBJ2-2
abundance: NA
v_gene: TRBV5-4
CDR3aa: CASSMTGVTGELFF
CDR3nt: TGTGCCAGCAGCATGACAGGGGTCACCGGGGAGCTGTTTTTT

d_gene: NA
j_gene: TRBJ1-4
abundance: NA
v_gene: TRBV15
CDR3aa: CATSRDYGSAGNEKLFF
CDR3nt: TGTGCCACCAGCAGAGATTATGGTTCGGCAGGGAATGAAAAACTGTTTTTT

d_gene: TRBD2
j_gene: TRBJ2-5
abundance: few
v_gene: TRBV6-5
CDR3aa: CASGLAGRGETQYF
CDR3nt: TGTGCCAGCGGATTAGCGGGACGGGGAGAGACCCAGTACTTC

d_gene: NA
j_gene: TRBJ1-1
abundance: NA
v_gene: TRBV6-1
CDR3aa: CASSEAGRRGYSEAFF
CDR3nt: TGTGCCAGCAGTGAAGCGGGCAGGCGTGGTTACAGTGAAGCTTTCTTT

d_gene: NA
j_gene: TRBJ1-2
abundance: NA
v_gene: TRBV14
CDR3aa: CASSQNINYGYTF
CDR3nt: TGTGCCAGCAGCCAAAACATTAACTATGGCTACACCTTC

d_gene: NA
j_gene: TRBJ1-1
abundance: NA
v_gene: TRBV6-2/TRBV6-3
CDR3aa: CASSYRHLLMNTEAFF
CDR3nt: TGTGCCAGCAGTTATAGGCACCTCTTGATGAACACTGAAGCTTTCTTT

d_gene: NA
j_gene: TRBJ2-1
abundance: NA
v_gene: TRBV27
CDR3aa: CASIKSPRNNEQFF
CDR3nt: TGTGCCAGCATCAAGTCGCCCCGAAACAATGAGCAGTTCTTC

d_gene: NA
j_gene: TRBJ1-2
abundance: few
v_gene: TRBV10-3
CDR3aa: CAISVDRWKNGYTF
CDR3nt: TGTGCCATCAGTGTAGACAGGTGGAAAAATGGCTACACCTTC

d_gene: NA
j_gene: TRBJ2-1
abundance: NA
v_gene: TRBV5-1
CDR3aa: CASSLAYGSSYNEQFF
CDR3nt: TGCGCCAGCAGCTTGGCCTACGGGAGCTCCTACAATGAGCAGTTCTTC

d_gene: TRBD2
j_gene: TRBJ2-3
abundance: NA
v_gene: TRBV13
CDR3aa: CASSPHLLAGETTDTQYF
CDR3nt: TGTGCCAGCAGCCCACACCTACTAGCGGGGGAAACCACAGATACGCAGTATTTT

d_gene: TRBD2
j_gene: TRBJ2-3
abundance: NA
v_gene: TRBV20-1
CDR3aa: CSASEASGRASAGGTQYF
CDR3nt: TGCAGTGCTAGTGAGGCTAGCGGGAGAGCCTCAGCGGGGGGTACGCAGTATTTT

d_gene: TRBD2
j_gene: TRBJ2-1
abundance: NA
v_gene: TRBV6-5
CDR3aa: CASSYSISSGDNEQFF
CDR3nt: TGTGCCAGCAGTTACTCGATTTCTAGCGGAGACAATGAGCAGTTCTTC

d_gene: TRBD1
j_gene: TRBJ1-3
abundance: NA
v_gene: TRBV2
CDR3aa: CASRVDRGAGNTIYF
CDR3nt: TGTGCCAGCAGGGTCGACAGGGGTGCCGGAAACACCATATATTTT

d_gene: TRBD2
j_gene: TRBJ2-1
abundance: NA
v_gene: TRBV30
CDR3aa: CAWTSGGAGEQFF
CDR3nt: TGTGCCTGGACTAGCGGGGGGGCCGGTGAGCAGTTCTTC

d_gene: NA
j_gene: TRBJ1-2
abundance: NA
v_gene: TRBV29-1
CDR3aa: CSVETGPYGYTF
CDR3nt: TGCAGCGTTGAAACAGGGCCCTATGGCTACACCTTC

d_gene: TRBD2
j_gene: TRBJ2-7
abundance: NA
v_gene: TRBV11-2
CDR3aa: CASRLGREGEQYF
CDR3nt: TGTGCCAGCAGACTAGGACGGGAGGGCGAGCAGTACTTC

d_gene: NA
j_gene: TRBJ2-1
abundance: NA
v_gene: TRBV7-9
CDR3aa: CASRWGDYPRYNEQFF
CDR3nt: TGTGCCAGCAGATGGGGAGACTACCCAAGGTACAATGAGCAGTTCTTC

d_gene: NA
j_gene: TRBJ1-2
abundance: few
v_gene: TRBV4-1
CDR3aa: CASSQGRNGYTF
CDR3nt: TGCGCCAGCAGCCAGGGGCGGAATGGCTACACCTTC

d_gene: NA
j_gene: TRBJ2-7
abundance: NA
v_gene: TRBV6-5
CDR3aa: CASSRAGTYEQYF
CDR3nt: TGTGCCAGCAGCCGAGCGGGTACCTACGAGCAGTACTTC

d_gene: TRBD2
j_gene: TRBJ2-1
abundance: NA
v_gene: TRBV3-1/TRBV3-2
CDR3aa: CASSQDGTSGSYNEQFF
CDR3nt: TGTGCCAGCAGCCAAGACGGGACTAGCGGGTCCTACAATGAGCAGTTCTTC

d_gene: NA
j_gene: TRBJ1-1
abundance: NA
v_gene: TRBV28
CDR3aa: CASSIIAGHGRKTEAFF
CDR3nt: TGTGCCAGCAGTATTATTGCAGGGCACGGTAGAAAAACTGAAGCTTTCTTT

d_gene: NA
j_gene: TRBJ2-2
abundance: NA
v_gene: TRBV19
CDR3aa: CASSIWGLGELFF
CDR3nt: TGTGCCAGTAGTATATGGGGGCTCGGGGAGCTGTTTTTT

d_gene: NA
j_gene: TRBJ1-4
abundance: NA
v_gene: TRBV5-1
CDR3aa: CASSPGTVNRKLFF
CDR3nt: TGCGCCAGCAGCCCCGGGACTGTGAATAGAAAACTGTTTTTT

d_gene: NA
j_gene: TRBJ2-1
abundance: NA
v_gene: TRBV7-9
CDR3aa: CASSFRSLGFEQFF
CDR3nt: TGTGCCAGCAGCTTCCGGTCCTTGGGGTTTGAGCAGTTCTTC

d_gene: TRBD1
j_gene: TRBJ1-3
abundance: NA
v_gene: TRBV18
CDR3aa: CASSVGQGGSGNTIYF
CDR3nt: TGTGCCAGCTCGGTCGGACAGGGAGGCTCTGGAAACACCATATATTTT

d_gene: TRBD1
j_gene: TRBJ1-4
abundance: NA
v_gene: TRBV12-5
CDR3aa: CAGEGGEGEKLFF
CDR3nt: TGTGCTGGGGAAGGGGGCGAGGGTGAAAAACTGTTTTTT

d_gene: NA
j_gene: TRBJ2-7
abundance: few
v_gene: TRBV29-1
CDR3aa: CSVEGSDYYEQYF
CDR3nt: TGCAGCGTTGAGGGGTCAGATTATTACGAGCAGTACTTC

d_gene: TRBD1
j_gene: TRBJ1-6
abundance: NA
v_gene: TRBV28
CDR3aa: CASSTGTGNNSPLHF
CDR3nt: TGTGCCAGCAGCACCGGGACAGGGAATAATTCACCCCTCCACTTT

d_gene: NA
j_gene: TRBJ2-1
abundance: NA
v_gene: TRBV3-1/TRBV3-2
CDR3aa: CASSLEGSNEQFF
CDR3nt: TGTGCCAGCAGTCTGGAAGGGAGTAATGAGCAGTTCTTC

d_gene: TRBD2
j_gene: TRBJ2-2
abundance: once
v_gene: TRBV4-1
CDR3aa: CASSQELAVAGELFF
CDR3nt: TGCGCCAGCAGCCAAGAACTAGCGGTGGCCGGGGAGCTGTTTTTT

d_gene: NA
j_gene: TRBJ1-1
abundance: NA
v_gene: TRBV7-9
CDR3aa: CASSFRGSPEAFF
CDR3nt: TGTGCCAGCAGCTTCCGGGGATCCCCTGAAGCTTTCTTT

d_gene: NA
j_gene: TRBJ1-1
abundance: once
v_gene: TRBV27
CDR3aa: CASTSRVGSTEAFF
CDR3nt: TGTGCCAGCACTTCTCGGGTGGGCAGCACTGAAGCTTTCTTT

d_gene: NA
j_gene: TRBJ2-7
abundance: NA
v_gene: TRBV19
CDR3aa: CASSSLSRGSYEQYF
CDR3nt: TGTGCCAGTAGTTCCTTAAGTAGGGGCTCCTACGAGCAGTACTTC

d_gene: NA
j_gene: TRBJ1-2
abundance: NA
v_gene: TRBV6-5
CDR3aa: CASSYSHRMDGYTF
CDR3nt: TGTGCCAGCAGTTACTCCCACAGGATGGATGGCTACACCTTC